This T cell receptor (beta chain) appears in the sequencing data of a study of blood T cell repertoires in COVID-19. This CDR3 is 14 amino acids long. CDR1 and CDR2 from the germline V gene are MNHNS and SASEGT. Trimming stripped 3 bases from V and 0 bases from J, with 6 bases between. This clone occurred a few times. Clones were read by immunoSEQ multiplex PCR, and TCRdb kept only the in-frame ones, dropping some. This sample has about 59,000 clones; about 73% occur once, and the top ten carry approximately 15%. The sample comprised peripheral blood. The receptor was derived from a woman aged 70 to 79 with acute or convalescent COVID-19. This chain joins TRBV6-1 and TRBJ1-3; D gene uncertain. CDR3 loop: CASSEFHSGNTIYF. The CDR3 bases are TGTGCCAGCAGTGAGTTTCACTCTGGAAACACCATATATTTT.